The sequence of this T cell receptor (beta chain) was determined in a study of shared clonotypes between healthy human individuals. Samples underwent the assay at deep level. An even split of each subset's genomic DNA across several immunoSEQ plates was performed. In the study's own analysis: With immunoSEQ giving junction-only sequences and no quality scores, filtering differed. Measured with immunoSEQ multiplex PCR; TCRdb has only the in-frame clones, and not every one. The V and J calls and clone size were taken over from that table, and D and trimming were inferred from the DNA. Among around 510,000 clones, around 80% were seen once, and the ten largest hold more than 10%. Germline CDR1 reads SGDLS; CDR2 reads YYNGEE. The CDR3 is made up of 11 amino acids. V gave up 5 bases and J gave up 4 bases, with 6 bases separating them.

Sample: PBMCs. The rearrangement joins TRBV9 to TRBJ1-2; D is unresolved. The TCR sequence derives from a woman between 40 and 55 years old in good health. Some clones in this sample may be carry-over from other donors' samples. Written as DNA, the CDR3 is TGTGCCAGCAGGTCTAGCTATGGCTACACCTTC. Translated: CASRSSYGYTF.